This T cell receptor (beta chain) was found in a study of blood T cell repertoires in COVID-19. The wider study: Sources were T cells, B-cell-depleted T cells, or PBMCs; the material itself was cDNA or gDNA.

Study processing details: Cell counts per sample came from amplifying reference gene primers. Repertoires were generated with immunoSEQ multiplex PCR, while TCRdb's copy carries only in-frame clones and drops some. The D gene and trimming were derived from the DNA, and the V and J assignments and clone size from that table. Of some 120,000 clones in the sample, roughly 88% were seen once. This receptor was taken from a human donor in a cohort sampled during active COVID-19. Sequences were obtained from peripheral blood.

The CDR3 nucleotides read TGTGCCATCAGTGATCGGGGGGGTAATGAGGGCTACACCTTC. Translation gives CAISDRGGNEGYTF. The J gene is TRBJ1-2, the V gene TRBV10-3; possible D gene TRBD1, 5 bases. Trimming removed 3 bases from V and 8 bases from J, with 16 bases in between. CDR1 is ENHRY and CDR2 is SYGVKD in the germline V gene. The CDR3 is 14 amino acids.